Listed below are T cell receptor beta chains from one sample, sequenced in a study of control samples from healthy donors and cancer patients. Sequencing was performed with immunoSEQ multiplex PCR; in TCRdb, only in-frame clones are kept and a portion is missing. The sample lists 30,000 to 40,000 clones, roughly 92% seen once, with 1.7% in the top ten. Sequenced input: PBMCs. These receptor sequences come from a man aged 40-49 years with colorectal cancer. Both conserved end residues are part of each CDR3. Fields, in order: J gene, clone size, D gene, V gene, CDR3 protein, CDR3 DNA. The D gene is left open where the match is weak. The size field is filled for only some rows; it gives once, few, many or a size class.

J gene: TRBJ2-1
clone size: NA
D gene: TRBD1
V gene: TRBV7-6
CDR3 protein: CASSLAGQGYSEQFF
CDR3 DNA: TGTGCCAGCAGCTTAGCTGGACAGGGGTACAGTGAGCAGTTCTTC

J gene: TRBJ2-6
clone size: NA
D gene: NA
V gene: TRBV5-1
CDR3 protein: CASSLAPRSGANVLTF
CDR3 DNA: TGCGCCAGCAGCTTGGCCCCAAGATCTGGGGCCAACGTCCTGACTTTC

J gene: TRBJ2-7
clone size: NA
D gene: NA
V gene: TRBV20-1
CDR3 protein: CSARKGGEQYF
CDR3 DNA: TGCAGTGCTAGAAAAGGGGGGGAGCAGTACTTC

J gene: TRBJ1-2
clone size: NA
D gene: TRBD1
V gene: TRBV5-1
CDR3 protein: CASSLELGQGFNGYTF
CDR3 DNA: TGCGCCAGCAGCTTGGAGTTAGGACAGGGATTTAATGGCTACACCTTC

J gene: TRBJ1-1
clone size: NA
D gene: NA
V gene: TRBV5-1
CDR3 protein: CASSLETANTEAFF
CDR3 DNA: TGCGCCAGCAGCTTGGAGACAGCGAACACTGAAGCTTTCTTT

J gene: TRBJ2-7
clone size: NA
D gene: NA
V gene: TRBV7-2
CDR3 protein: CASSLALGGYGGPENYEQYF
CDR3 DNA: TGTGCCAGCAGCTTAGCGCTAGGAGGATACGGGGGGCCCGAGAACTACGAGCAGTACTTC

J gene: TRBJ1-5
clone size: NA
D gene: NA
V gene: TRBV2
CDR3 protein: CASSQGPYSNQPQHF
CDR3 DNA: TGTGCCAGCAGTCAAGGACCCTATAGCAATCAGCCCCAGCATTTT

J gene: TRBJ1-2
clone size: NA
D gene: NA
V gene: TRBV12-3/TRBV12-4
CDR3 protein: CASSLRDNYGYTF
CDR3 DNA: TGTGCCAGCAGCCTCAGGGATAACTATGGCTACACCTTC

J gene: TRBJ2-3
clone size: NA
D gene: NA
V gene: TRBV7-2
CDR3 protein: CASSLRSLSTDTQYF
CDR3 DNA: TGTGCCAGCAGCTTAAGGAGCCTTAGCACAGATACGCAGTATTTT

J gene: TRBJ1-1
clone size: NA
D gene: TRBD1
V gene: TRBV16
CDR3 protein: CASSQGDRGLLTEAFF
CDR3 DNA: TGTGCCAGCAGCCAAGGGGACAGGGGGCTGTTGACTGAAGCTTTCTTT

J gene: TRBJ1-1
clone size: NA
D gene: TRBD1
V gene: TRBV5-5
CDR3 protein: CASSFTGGSEAFF
CDR3 DNA: TGTGCCAGCAGCTTCACAGGGGGCTCTGAAGCTTTCTTT

J gene: TRBJ1-3
clone size: NA
D gene: NA
V gene: TRBV11-3
CDR3 protein: CASNDGTTGNTIYF
CDR3 DNA: TGTGCCAGCAATGACGGGACGACTGGAAACACCATATATTTT

J gene: TRBJ1-2
clone size: NA
D gene: NA
V gene: TRBV3-1/TRBV3-2
CDR3 protein: CASSQEASGFYGYTF
CDR3 DNA: TGTGCCAGCAGCCAAGAAGCCTCCGGATTCTATGGCTACACCTTC

J gene: TRBJ2-7
clone size: NA
D gene: NA
V gene: TRBV5-6
CDR3 protein: CASSSTGGWGPHEQYF
CDR3 DNA: TGTGCCAGCAGCTCAACGGGGGGCTGGGGGCCCCACGAGCAGTACTTC

J gene: TRBJ2-5
clone size: NA
D gene: TRBD1
V gene: TRBV12-3/TRBV12-4
CDR3 protein: CASSDRAETQYF
CDR3 DNA: TGTGCCAGCAGTGACAGGGCAGAGACCCAGTACTTC

J gene: TRBJ2-6
clone size: few
D gene: NA
V gene: TRBV11-2
CDR3 protein: CASSPWGSSGANVLTF
CDR3 DNA: TGTGCCAGCAGCCCATGGGGCTCCTCTGGGGCCAACGTCCTGACTTTC

J gene: TRBJ2-1
clone size: NA
D gene: TRBD2
V gene: TRBV9
CDR3 protein: CASSVAGTSGGAVVEQFF
CDR3 DNA: TGTGCCAGCAGCGTAGCCGGGACTAGCGGGGGGGCAGTTGTTGAGCAGTTCTTC

J gene: TRBJ1-6
clone size: NA
D gene: NA
V gene: TRBV5-8
CDR3 protein: CASSGNKISPLHF
CDR3 DNA: TGTGCCAGCAGCGGAAATAAGATTTCACCCCTCCACTTT

J gene: TRBJ1-2
clone size: NA
D gene: TRBD1
V gene: TRBV29-1
CDR3 protein: CSVSGTDIYGYTF
CDR3 DNA: TGCAGCGTCTCCGGGACAGACATCTATGGCTACACCTTC

J gene: TRBJ1-2
clone size: NA
D gene: NA
V gene: TRBV5-1
CDR3 protein: CASSTADTARGYTF
CDR3 DNA: TGCGCCAGCAGCACAGCGGACACAGCACGAGGCTACACCTTC

J gene: TRBJ1-2
clone size: NA
D gene: NA
V gene: TRBV6-5
CDR3 protein: CASSYSWQGKSGYTF
CDR3 DNA: TGTGCCAGCAGTTACTCGTGGCAGGGTAAATCTGGCTACACCTTC

J gene: TRBJ1-5
clone size: NA
D gene: TRBD1
V gene: TRBV7-9
CDR3 protein: CASSRTGDNQPQHF
CDR3 DNA: TGTGCCAGCAGCCGGACAGGGGACAATCAGCCCCAGCATTTT

J gene: TRBJ1-1
clone size: NA
D gene: NA
V gene: TRBV27
CDR3 protein: CASSPSRGLNTEAFF
CDR3 DNA: TGTGCCAGCAGCCCTTCGAGGGGCTTGAACACTGAAGCTTTCTTT

J gene: TRBJ1-1
clone size: NA
D gene: NA
V gene: TRBV11-2
CDR3 protein: CASSIPGVYIEAFF
CDR3 DNA: TGTGCCAGCAGCATACCAGGGGTTTATATTGAAGCTTTCTTT

J gene: TRBJ2-3
clone size: NA
D gene: NA
V gene: TRBV12-3/TRBV12-4
CDR3 protein: CASRRPGTDTQYF
CDR3 DNA: TGTGCCAGCAGGCGACCGGGCACAGATACGCAGTATTTT

J gene: TRBJ1-2
clone size: NA
D gene: NA
V gene: TRBV30
CDR3 protein: CAWIWGANYGYTF
CDR3 DNA: TGTGCCTGGATCTGGGGGGCTAACTATGGCTACACCTTC

J gene: TRBJ1-2
clone size: NA
D gene: NA
V gene: TRBV5-1
CDR3 protein: CASSLSGAGNDGYTF
CDR3 DNA: TGCGCCAGCAGCTTGTCGGGGGCAGGGAACGATGGCTACACCTTC

J gene: TRBJ1-6
clone size: NA
D gene: NA
V gene: TRBV7-8
CDR3 protein: CASSQRFRGSSYNSPLHF
CDR3 DNA: TGTGCCAGCAGCCAGAGATTTAGGGGGAGCTCCTATAATTCACCCCTCCACTTT

J gene: TRBJ1-2
clone size: NA
D gene: NA
V gene: TRBV5-1
CDR3 protein: CASSPSFGGGYTF
CDR3 DNA: TGCGCCAGCAGCCCTTCCTTTGGCGGGGGCTACACCTTC

J gene: TRBJ2-5
clone size: NA
D gene: NA
V gene: TRBV6-5
CDR3 protein: CASSYSNYQETQYF
CDR3 DNA: TGTGCCAGCAGTTACTCGAACTACCAAGAGACCCAGTACTTC

J gene: TRBJ2-7
clone size: NA
D gene: NA
V gene: TRBV3-1/TRBV3-2
CDR3 protein: CASSRGPYYEQYF
CDR3 DNA: TGTGCCAGCAGCCGTGGGCCTTATTACGAGCAGTACTTC

J gene: TRBJ1-2
clone size: NA
D gene: TRBD1
V gene: TRBV7-9
CDR3 protein: CASSLTGQASGYTF
CDR3 DNA: TGTGCCAGCAGCTTAACAGGACAGGCGAGTGGCTACACCTTC

J gene: TRBJ1-2
clone size: NA
D gene: NA
V gene: TRBV2
CDR3 protein: CASKITGGDGGYTF
CDR3 DNA: TGTGCCAGCAAAATTACCGGGGGCGACGGTGGCTACACCTTC

J gene: TRBJ2-1
clone size: NA
D gene: TRBD2
V gene: TRBV6-6
CDR3 protein: CASSTTSGQYNEQFF
CDR3 DNA: TGTGCCAGCAGCACAACTAGCGGGCAATACAATGAGCAGTTCTTC

J gene: TRBJ1-6
clone size: NA
D gene: NA
V gene: TRBV10-1
CDR3 protein: CASSEHIGSPLHF
CDR3 DNA: TGCGCCAGCAGTGAACACATAGGTTCACCCCTCCACTTT

J gene: TRBJ2-3
clone size: NA
D gene: NA
V gene: TRBV5-8
CDR3 protein: CASSLARDTQYF
CDR3 DNA: TGTGCCAGCAGCTTGGCTAGGGATACGCAGTATTTT

J gene: TRBJ1-2
clone size: NA
D gene: NA
V gene: TRBV19
CDR3 protein: CASGSTGTLFSYTF
CDR3 DNA: TGTGCCAGTGGATCAACCGGGACACTTTTTAGCTACACCTTC

J gene: TRBJ1-5
clone size: NA
D gene: NA
V gene: TRBV11-2
CDR3 protein: CASSLNGGGNQPQHF
CDR3 DNA: TGTGCCAGCAGCTTAAACGGGGGAGGCAATCAGCCCCAGCATTTT

J gene: TRBJ2-1
clone size: NA
D gene: TRBD1
V gene: TRBV4-2
CDR3 protein: CASSRGSGQGAYNEQFF
CDR3 DNA: TGTGCCAGCAGCCGCGGATCGGGACAGGGCGCTTACAATGAGCAGTTCTTC

J gene: TRBJ2-2
clone size: NA
D gene: NA
V gene: TRBV18
CDR3 protein: CASSLNFANTGELFF
CDR3 DNA: TGTGCCAGCTCCCTGAACTTCGCGAACACCGGGGAGCTGTTTTTT

J gene: TRBJ1-1
clone size: NA
D gene: NA
V gene: TRBV18
CDR3 protein: CASSPEVSHTEAFF
CDR3 DNA: TGTGCCAGCTCACCCGAGGTTAGTCACACTGAAGCTTTCTTT

J gene: TRBJ1-2
clone size: NA
D gene: NA
V gene: TRBV12-3/TRBV12-4
CDR3 protein: CASSFGRGYTF
CDR3 DNA: TGTGCCAGCAGTTTTGGACGTGGCTACACCTTC

J gene: TRBJ1-4
clone size: NA
D gene: NA
V gene: TRBV20-1
CDR3 protein: CSALQGRGLFF
CDR3 DNA: TGCAGTGCCCTTCAAGGCAGGGGTCTGTTTTTT

J gene: TRBJ1-3
clone size: NA
D gene: NA
V gene: TRBV6-5
CDR3 protein: CASSYTGSGNTIYF
CDR3 DNA: TGTGCCAGCAGTTACACGGGCTCTGGAAACACCATATATTTT

J gene: TRBJ1-1
clone size: NA
D gene: NA
V gene: TRBV7-6
CDR3 protein: CASSLDSSLNTEAFF
CDR3 DNA: TGTGCCAGCAGCCTTGACAGCTCGTTGAACACTGAAGCTTTCTTT

J gene: TRBJ2-3
clone size: NA
D gene: TRBD2
V gene: TRBV7-2
CDR3 protein: CASSLAPSGKTDTQYF
CDR3 DNA: TGTGCCAGCAGCTTAGCGCCTAGCGGGAAAACAGATACGCAGTATTTT